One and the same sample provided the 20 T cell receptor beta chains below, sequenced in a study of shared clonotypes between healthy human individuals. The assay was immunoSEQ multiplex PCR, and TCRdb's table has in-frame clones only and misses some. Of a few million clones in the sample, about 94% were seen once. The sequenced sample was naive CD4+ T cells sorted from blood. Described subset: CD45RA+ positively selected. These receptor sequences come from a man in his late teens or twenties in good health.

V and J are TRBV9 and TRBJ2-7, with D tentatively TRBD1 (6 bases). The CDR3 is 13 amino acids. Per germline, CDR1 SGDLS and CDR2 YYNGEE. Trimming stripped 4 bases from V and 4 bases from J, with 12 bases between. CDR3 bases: TGTGCCAGCAGCCCAACAGGGAATTACGAGCAGTACTTC. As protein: CASSPTGNYEQYF.

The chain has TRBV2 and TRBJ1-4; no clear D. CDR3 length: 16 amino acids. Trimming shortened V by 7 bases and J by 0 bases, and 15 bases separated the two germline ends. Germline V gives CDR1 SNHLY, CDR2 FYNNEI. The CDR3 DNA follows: TGTGCCAGCACCCCCTTTTGGGGTGCAACTAATGAAAAACTGTTTTTT. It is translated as CASTPFWGATNEKLFF.

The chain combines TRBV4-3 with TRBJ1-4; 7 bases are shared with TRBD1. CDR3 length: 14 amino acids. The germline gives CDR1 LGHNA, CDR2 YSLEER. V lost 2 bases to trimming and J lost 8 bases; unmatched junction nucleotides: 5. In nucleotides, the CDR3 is TGCGCCAGCAGCCAACGACAGGGTAACGAAAAACTGTTTTTT. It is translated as CASSQRQGNEKLFF.

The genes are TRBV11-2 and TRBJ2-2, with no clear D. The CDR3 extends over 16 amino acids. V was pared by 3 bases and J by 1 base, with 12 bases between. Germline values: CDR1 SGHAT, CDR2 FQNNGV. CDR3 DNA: TGTGCCAGCAGCTTTAGACATATCGAGAACACCGGGGAGCTGTTTTTT. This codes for CASSFRHIENTGELFF.

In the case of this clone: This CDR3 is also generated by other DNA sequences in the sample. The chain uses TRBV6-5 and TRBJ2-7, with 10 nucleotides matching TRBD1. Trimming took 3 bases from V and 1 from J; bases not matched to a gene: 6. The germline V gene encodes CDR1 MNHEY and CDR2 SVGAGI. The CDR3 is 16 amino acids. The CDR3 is CASSYSGTGDSYEQYF. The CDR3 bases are TGTGCCAGCAGTTATTCTGGGACAGGGGATTCCTACGAGCAGTACTTC.

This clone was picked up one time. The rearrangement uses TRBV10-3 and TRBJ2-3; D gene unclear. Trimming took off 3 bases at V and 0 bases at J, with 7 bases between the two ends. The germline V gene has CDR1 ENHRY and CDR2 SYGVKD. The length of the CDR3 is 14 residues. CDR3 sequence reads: CAISDVPSTDTQYF. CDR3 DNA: TGTGCCATCAGTGACGTCCCTAGCACAGATACGCAGTATTTT.

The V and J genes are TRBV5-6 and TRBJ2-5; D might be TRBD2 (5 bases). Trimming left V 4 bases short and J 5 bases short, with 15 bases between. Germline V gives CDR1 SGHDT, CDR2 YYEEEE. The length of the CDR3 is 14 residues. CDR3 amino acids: CASSRGLGSETQYF. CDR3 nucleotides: TGTGCCAGCAGCCGAGGGTTGGGGTCGGAGACCCAGTACTTC.

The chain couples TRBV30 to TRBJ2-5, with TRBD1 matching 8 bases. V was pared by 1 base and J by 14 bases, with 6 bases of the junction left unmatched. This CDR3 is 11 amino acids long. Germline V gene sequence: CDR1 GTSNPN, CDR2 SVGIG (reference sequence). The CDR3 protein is CAWSERTGIYF. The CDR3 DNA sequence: TGTGCCTGGAGTGAAAGGACAGGGATTTACTTC.

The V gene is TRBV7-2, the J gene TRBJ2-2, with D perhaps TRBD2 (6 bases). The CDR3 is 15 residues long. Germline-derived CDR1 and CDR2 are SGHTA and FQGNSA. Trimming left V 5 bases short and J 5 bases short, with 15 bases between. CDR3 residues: CASSEQLATTGELFF. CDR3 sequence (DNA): TGTGCCAGCAGCGAACAACTAGCTACAACCGGGGAGCTGTTTTTT.

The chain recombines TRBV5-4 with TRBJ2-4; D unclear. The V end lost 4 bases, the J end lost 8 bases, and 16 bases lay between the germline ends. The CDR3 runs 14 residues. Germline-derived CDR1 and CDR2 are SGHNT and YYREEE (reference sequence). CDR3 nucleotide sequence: TGTGCCAGCAGCCACAATGGGGTCGGCGACATTCAGTACTTC. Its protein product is CASSHNGVGDIQYF.

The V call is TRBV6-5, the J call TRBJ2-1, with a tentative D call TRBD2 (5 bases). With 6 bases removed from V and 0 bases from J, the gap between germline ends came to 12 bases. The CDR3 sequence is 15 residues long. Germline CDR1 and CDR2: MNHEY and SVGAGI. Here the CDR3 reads CASRRGPGSYNEQFF. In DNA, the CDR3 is TGTGCCAGCAGGCGAGGGCCCGGCTCCTACAATGAGCAGTTCTTC.

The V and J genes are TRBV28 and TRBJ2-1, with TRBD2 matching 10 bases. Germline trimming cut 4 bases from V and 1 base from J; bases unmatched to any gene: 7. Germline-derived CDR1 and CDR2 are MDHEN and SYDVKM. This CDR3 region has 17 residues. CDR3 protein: CASSSPSGSLSYNEQFF. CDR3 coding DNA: TGTGCCAGCAGTTCGCCTAGCGGGAGTTTATCCTACAATGAGCAGTTCTTC. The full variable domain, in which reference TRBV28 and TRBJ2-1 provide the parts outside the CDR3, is DVKVTQSSRYLVKRTGEKVFLECVQDMDHENMFWYRQDPGLGLRLIYFSYDVKMKEKGDIPEGYSVSREKKERFSLILESASTNQTSMYLCASSSPSGSLSYNEQFFGPGTRLTVL.

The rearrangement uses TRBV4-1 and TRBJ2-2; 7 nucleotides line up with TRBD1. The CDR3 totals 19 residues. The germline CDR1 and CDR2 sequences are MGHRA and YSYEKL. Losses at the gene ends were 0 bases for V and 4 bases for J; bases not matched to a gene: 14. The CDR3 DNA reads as TGCGCCAGCAGCCAAGAAGGAGAACAGGGGTCGACGAGCACCGGGGAGCTGTTTTTT. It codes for CASSQEGEQGSTSTGELFF.

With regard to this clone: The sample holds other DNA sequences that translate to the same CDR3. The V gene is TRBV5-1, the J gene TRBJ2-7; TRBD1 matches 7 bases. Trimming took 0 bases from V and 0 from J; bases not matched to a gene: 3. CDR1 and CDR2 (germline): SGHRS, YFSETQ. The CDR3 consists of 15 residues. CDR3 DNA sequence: TGCGCCAGCAGCTTGGGTGGGACAGCCTCCTACGAGCAGTACTTC. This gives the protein CASSLGGTASYEQYF. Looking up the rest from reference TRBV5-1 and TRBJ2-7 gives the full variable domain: KAGVTQTPRYLIKTRGQQVTLSCSPISGHRSVSWYQQTPGQGLQFLFEYFSETQRNKGNFPGRFSGRQFSNSRSEMNVSTLELGDSALYLCASSLGGTASYEQYFGPGTRLTVT.

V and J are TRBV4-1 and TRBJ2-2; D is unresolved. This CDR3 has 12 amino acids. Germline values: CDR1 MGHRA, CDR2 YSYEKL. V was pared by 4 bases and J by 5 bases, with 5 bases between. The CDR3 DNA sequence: TGCGCCAGCAGCCCGTATACCGGGGAGCTGTTTTTT. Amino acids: CASSPYTGELFF.

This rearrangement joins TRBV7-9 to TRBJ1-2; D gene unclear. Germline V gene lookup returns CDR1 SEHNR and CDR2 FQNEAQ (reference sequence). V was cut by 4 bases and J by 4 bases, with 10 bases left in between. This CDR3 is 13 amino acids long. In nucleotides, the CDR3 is TGTGCCAGCAGCTCAACAGAACTCTATGGCTACACCTTC. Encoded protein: CASSSTELYGYTF. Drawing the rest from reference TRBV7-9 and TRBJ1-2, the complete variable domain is DTGVSQNPRHKITKRGQNVTFRCDPISEHNRLYWYRQTLGQGPEFLTYFQNEAQLEKSRLLSDRFSAERPKGSFSTLEIQRTEQGDSAMYLCASSSTELYGYTFGSGTRLTVV.

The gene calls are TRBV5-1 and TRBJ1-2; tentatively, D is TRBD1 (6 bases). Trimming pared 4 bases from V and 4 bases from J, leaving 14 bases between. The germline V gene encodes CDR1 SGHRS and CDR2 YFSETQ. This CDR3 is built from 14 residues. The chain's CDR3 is CASSQRQDGYGYTF. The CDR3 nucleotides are TGCGCCAGCAGCCAGAGACAGGATGGCTATGGCTACACCTTC. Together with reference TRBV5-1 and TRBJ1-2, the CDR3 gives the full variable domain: KAGVTQTPRYLIKTRGQQVTLSCSPISGHRSVSWYQQTPGQGLQFLFEYFSETQRNKGNFPGRFSGRQFSNSRSEMNVSTLELGDSALYLCASSQRQDGYGYTFGSGTRLTVV.

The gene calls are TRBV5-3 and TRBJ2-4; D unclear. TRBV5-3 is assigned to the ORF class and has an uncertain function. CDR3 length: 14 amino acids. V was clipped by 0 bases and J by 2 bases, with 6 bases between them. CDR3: CARSLAGSKNIQYF. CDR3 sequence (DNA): TGTGCCAGAAGCTTGGCTGGTTCCAAAAACATTCAGTACTTC.

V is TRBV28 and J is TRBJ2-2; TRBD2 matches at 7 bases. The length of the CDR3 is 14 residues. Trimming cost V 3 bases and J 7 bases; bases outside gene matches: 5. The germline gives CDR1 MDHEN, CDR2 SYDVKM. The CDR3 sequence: CASSLGGGSGELFF. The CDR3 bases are TGTGCCAGCAGTTTGGGCGGGGGAAGCGGGGAGCTGTTTTTT.

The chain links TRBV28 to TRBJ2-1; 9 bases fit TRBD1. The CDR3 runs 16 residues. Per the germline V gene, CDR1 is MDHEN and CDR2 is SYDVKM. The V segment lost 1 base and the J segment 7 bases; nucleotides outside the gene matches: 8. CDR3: CASSLSGQGQRNEQFF. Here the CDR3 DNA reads TGTGCCAGCAGTTTATCGGGACAGGGTCAAAGGAATGAGCAGTTCTTC.